This is a list of T cell receptor beta chains from one sample in a study of early T cells in non-severe SARS-CoV-2 infection. Each CDR3 protein is one row after TCRdb ran MiXCR on the 5' RACE reads. The profile covers fewer than 35,000 distinct CDR3 sequences, with roughly 4.3% appearing a single time and about an eighth taken by the ten largest. Sequenced: whole blood. The receptors were gathered from an adult who was a healthcare worker with PCR-confirmed SARS-CoV-2 infection or an uninfected control (not recorded which). Both conserved end residues are part of each CDR3. D genes are given only for firm matches. Size is stated for part of the rows, as once, few or many counts, or as a class when the clone is expanded.

clone_size j_call v_call d_call cdr3_aa cdr3_nt
many TRBJ2-1 TRBV5-1 TRBD1 CASSRDSPYNEQFF TGCGCCAGCAGCCGGGACAGCCCTTACAATGAGCAGTTCTTC
- TRBJ2-2 TRBV10-2 TRBD2 CASSRGTSGSLTGELFF TGCGCCAGCAGCCGGGGGACTAGCGGGAGCCTCACCGGGGAGCTGTTTTTT
many TRBJ2-3 TRBV2 - CASNAAGTRNTDTQYF TGTGCCAGCAACGCGGCGGGGACACGTAACACAGATACGCAGTATTTT
- TRBJ2-5 TRBV28 - CASSFVPLDQETQYF TGTGCCAGCAGTTTTGTCCCCCTAGACCAAGAGACCCAGTACTTC
many TRBJ2-1 TRBV20-1 - CSAQIGSSAYNEQFF TGCAGTGCTCAAATCGGGTCGAGCGCCTACAATGAGCAGTTCTTC
few TRBJ2-5 TRBV20-1 - CSLVGGPPETQYF TGCAGTCTGGTGGGGGGACCTCCGGAGACCCAGTACTTC
few TRBJ2-1 TRBV5-1 - CASRLAPHNEQFF TGCGCCAGTCGGTTGGCACCCCACAATGAGCAGTTCTTC
many TRBJ2-1 TRBV29-1 - CSATQDNEQFF TGCAGCGCTACTCAAGACAATGAGCAGTTCTTC
many TRBJ1-2 TRBV6-5 - CASSPPPGQGVYGYTF TGTGCCAGCAGTCCACCTCCGGGCCAAGGCGTCTATGGCTACACCTTC
- TRBJ2-5 TRBV6-2/TRBV6-3 - CASSYLISEQETQYF TGTGCCAGCAGTTACTTGATTAGCGAGCAAGAGACCCAGTACTTC
few TRBJ2-2 TRBV21-1 - CASTGEVDTGELFF TGTGCCAGCACCGGCGAAGTGGACACCGGGGAGCTGTTTTTT
few TRBJ2-3 TRBV13 TRBD2 CASSLKGAGEFTDTQYF TGTGCCAGCAGCTTAAAAGGGGCGGGAGAGTTCACAGATACGCAGTATTTT
- TRBJ2-3 TRBV29-1 - CSVEDQIGGARTDTQYF TGCAGCGTTGAAGATCAGATCGGAGGGGCTAGGACAGATACGCAGTATTTT
many TRBJ2-1 TRBV20-1 - CSAGSISVGGEQFF TGCAGTGCAGGGTCAATCAGCGTGGGCGGTGAGCAGTTCTTC
many TRBJ1-1 TRBV7-2 - CASSLVKGMNTEAFF TGTGCCAGCAGCTTAGTAAAGGGGATGAACACTGAAGCTTTCTTT
many TRBJ2-5 TRBV28 - CASSWNQETQYF TGTGCCAGCAGTTGGAACCAAGAGACCCAGTACTTC
many TRBJ2-1 TRBV19 TRBD2 CASSIDQLAGGRPGYNEQFF TGTGCCAGTAGTATAGATCAGCTAGCGGGAGGGCGTCCAGGCTACAATGAGCAGTTCTTC
many TRBJ1-1 TRBV27 TRBD1 CASSPIGDRKNTEAFF TGTGCCAGCAGTCCTATCGGGGACAGAAAGAACACTGAAGCTTTCTTT
- TRBJ2-3 TRBV29-1 - CSVLLDTQYF TGCAGCGTCCTCTTAGATACGCAGTATTTT
many TRBJ1-4 TRBV4-3 - CASSQAGGRVYEKLFF TGCGCCAGCAGCCAAGCCGGGGGCAGGGTTTATGAAAAACTGTTTTTT
many TRBJ1-2 TRBV4-1 - CASSQEGTANYGYTF TGCGCCAGCAGCCAGGAAGGAACAGCTAACTATGGCTACACCTTC
many TRBJ2-1 TRBV27 - CASSLGGQVYNEQFF TGTGCCAGCAGTTTAGGCGGGCAGGTTTACAATGAGCAGTTCTTC
many TRBJ1-4 TRBV6-5 - CASSYRGENEKLFF TGTGCCAGCAGTTACCGGGGGGAGAATGAAAAACTGTTTTTT
- TRBJ1-2 TRBV12-3/TRBV12-4 - CASSETRYYGYTF TGTGCCAGCAGTGAGACGCGCTACTATGGCTACACCTTC
many TRBJ1-2 TRBV12-3/TRBV12-4 - CASSVGTANYGYTF TGTGCCAGCAGTGTGGGGACGGCTAACTATGGCTACACCTTC
- TRBJ2-7 TRBV28 TRBD1 CASSLTGAYEQYF TGTGCCAGCAGTTTGACAGGGGCTTACGAGCAGTACTTC
many TRBJ2-3 TRBV20-1 - CSARDPRLPGTDTQYF TGCAGTGCTAGAGATCCCCGACTACCGGGCACAGATACGCAGTATTTT
many TRBJ2-3 TRBV27 TRBD1 CASSPINPGQAHSSTDTQYF TGTGCCAGCAGCCCAATAAACCCGGGACAGGCGCATTCTAGCACAGATACGCAGTATTTT
many TRBJ1-5 TRBV20-1 - CSASGGGNSNQPQHF TGCAGTGCTAGTGGTGGCGGGAATAGCAATCAGCCCCAGCATTTT
many TRBJ2-1 TRBV3-1 - CASSQATGNEQFF TGTGCCAGCAGCCAGGCAACAGGGAATGAGCAGTTCTTC
many TRBJ2-1 TRBV4-2 - CASSHAPILGAVEQFF TGTGCCAGCAGCCATGCCCCGATTTTGGGGGCGGTTGAGCAGTTCTTC
many TRBJ1-4 TRBV29-1 - CSVEDPQGRIGTNEKLFF TGCAGCGTTGAAGATCCACAGGGAAGAATTGGGACTAATGAAAAACTGTTTTTT
- TRBJ1-6 TRBV7-2 - CASSLGGGADSPLHF TGTGCCAGCAGCTTAGGCGGCGGGGCCGATTCACCCCTCCACTTT
many TRBJ2-2 TRBV6-5 TRBD2 CASSQIRLAGVTGNTGELFF TGTGCCAGCAGTCAGATTCGACTAGCGGGAGTTACGGGTAACACCGGGGAGCTGTTTTTT
many TRBJ2-1 TRBV7-3 TRBD2 CASSFSGRGYNEQFF TGTGCCAGCAGCTTTAGCGGGAGAGGGTACAATGAGCAGTTCTTC
many TRBJ2-7 TRBV5-5 TRBD2 CASSLAGVRAGEQYF TGTGCCAGCAGCCTTGCGGGAGTGAGGGCTGGGGAGCAGTACTTC
many TRBJ2-2 TRBV10-1 TRBD2 CASSVAGVNTGELFF TGCGCCAGCAGTGTAGCGGGAGTTAACACCGGGGAGCTGTTTTTT